This TCR beta chain was sequenced during a study of shared clonotypes between healthy human individuals. This clone was detected only a few times. Its target is not known. At one end the junction does not follow the germline gene, possibly because of a read error. CD45RO-negative cells were positively selected for CCR7, leaving out terminally differentiated effector memory CD45RA+ cells. Healthy HIV-negative adults without recent acute infections or vaccinations served as donors. The CDR3 contains 12 residues. CDR1 GTSNPN and CDR2 SVGIG come from the germline V gene (reference sequence). General observations from the study: Sampling used blood alone; tissue repertoires probably differ. The authors expected sequencing depth to affect clonotype sharing among donors.

TCRdb's copy holds only in-frame clones and misses some; the assay was immunoSEQ multiplex PCR. The sample consists of some 2 million clones, approximately 94% of them appearing once. Source material: naive CD8+ T cells sorted from blood. The chain recombines TRBV30 with TRBJ1-1; D not resolved. The origin of this receptor is a man aged 18 to 29 in good health. CDR3 protein: CAWISAYTEAFF. CDR3 nucleotide sequence: TGTGCTTGGATCTCGGCGTACACTGAAGCTTTCTTT.